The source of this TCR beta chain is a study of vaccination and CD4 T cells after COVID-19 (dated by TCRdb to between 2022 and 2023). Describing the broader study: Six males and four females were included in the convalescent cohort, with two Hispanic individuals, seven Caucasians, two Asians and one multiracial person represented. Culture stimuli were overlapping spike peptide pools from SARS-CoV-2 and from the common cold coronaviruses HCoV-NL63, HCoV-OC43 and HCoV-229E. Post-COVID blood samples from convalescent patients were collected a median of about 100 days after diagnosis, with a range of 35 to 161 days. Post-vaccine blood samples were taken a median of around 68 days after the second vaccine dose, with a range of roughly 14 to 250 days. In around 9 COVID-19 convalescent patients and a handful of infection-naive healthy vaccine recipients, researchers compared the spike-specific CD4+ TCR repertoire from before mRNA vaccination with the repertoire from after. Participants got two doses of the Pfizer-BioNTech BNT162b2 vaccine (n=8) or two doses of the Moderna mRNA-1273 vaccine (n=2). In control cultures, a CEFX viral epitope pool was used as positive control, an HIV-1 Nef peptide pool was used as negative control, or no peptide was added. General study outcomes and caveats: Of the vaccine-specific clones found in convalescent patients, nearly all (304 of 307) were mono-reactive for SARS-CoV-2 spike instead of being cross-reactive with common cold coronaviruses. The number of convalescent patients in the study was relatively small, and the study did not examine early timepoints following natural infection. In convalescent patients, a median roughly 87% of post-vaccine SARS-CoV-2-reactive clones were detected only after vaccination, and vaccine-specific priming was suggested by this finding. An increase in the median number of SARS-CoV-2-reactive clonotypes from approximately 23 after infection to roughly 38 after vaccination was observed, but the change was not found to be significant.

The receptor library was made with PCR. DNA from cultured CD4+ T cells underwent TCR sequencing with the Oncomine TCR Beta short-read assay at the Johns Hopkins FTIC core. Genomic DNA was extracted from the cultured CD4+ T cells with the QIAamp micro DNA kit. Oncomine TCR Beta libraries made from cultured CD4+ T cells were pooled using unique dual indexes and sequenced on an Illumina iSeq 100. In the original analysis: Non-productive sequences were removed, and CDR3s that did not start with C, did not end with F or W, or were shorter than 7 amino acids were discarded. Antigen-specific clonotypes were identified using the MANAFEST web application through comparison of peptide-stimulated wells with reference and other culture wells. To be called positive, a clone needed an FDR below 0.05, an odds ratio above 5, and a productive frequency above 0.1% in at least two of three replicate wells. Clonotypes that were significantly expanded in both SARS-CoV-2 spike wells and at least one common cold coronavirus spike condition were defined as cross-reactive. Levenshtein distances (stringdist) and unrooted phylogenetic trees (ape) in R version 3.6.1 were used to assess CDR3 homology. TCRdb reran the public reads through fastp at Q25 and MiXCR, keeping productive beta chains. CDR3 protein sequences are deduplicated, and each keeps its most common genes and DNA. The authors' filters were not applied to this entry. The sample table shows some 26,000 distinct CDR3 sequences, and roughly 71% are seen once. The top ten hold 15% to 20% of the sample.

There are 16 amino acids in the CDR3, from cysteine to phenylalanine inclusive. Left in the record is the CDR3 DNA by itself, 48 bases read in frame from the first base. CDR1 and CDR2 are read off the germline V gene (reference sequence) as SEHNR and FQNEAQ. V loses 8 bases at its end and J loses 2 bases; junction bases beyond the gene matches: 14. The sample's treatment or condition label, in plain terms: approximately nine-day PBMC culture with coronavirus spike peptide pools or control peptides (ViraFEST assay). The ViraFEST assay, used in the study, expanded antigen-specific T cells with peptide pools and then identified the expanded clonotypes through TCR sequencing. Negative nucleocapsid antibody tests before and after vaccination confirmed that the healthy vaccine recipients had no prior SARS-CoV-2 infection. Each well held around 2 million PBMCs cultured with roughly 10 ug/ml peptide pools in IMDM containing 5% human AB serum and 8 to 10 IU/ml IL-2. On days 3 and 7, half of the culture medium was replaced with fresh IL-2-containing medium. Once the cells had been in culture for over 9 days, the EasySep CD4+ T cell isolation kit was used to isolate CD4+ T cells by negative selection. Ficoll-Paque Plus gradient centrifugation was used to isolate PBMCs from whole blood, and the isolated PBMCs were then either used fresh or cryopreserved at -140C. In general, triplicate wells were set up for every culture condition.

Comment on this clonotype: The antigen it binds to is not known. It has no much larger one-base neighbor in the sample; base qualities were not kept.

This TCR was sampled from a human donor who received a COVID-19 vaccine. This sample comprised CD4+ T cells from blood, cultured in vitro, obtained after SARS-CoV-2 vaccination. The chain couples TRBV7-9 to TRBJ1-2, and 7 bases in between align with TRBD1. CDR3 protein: CASGPSPADRNYGYTF. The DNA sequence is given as TGTGCCAGCGGACCTAGCCCCGCGGACAGGAACTATGGCTACACCTTC.